This T cell receptor (beta chain) was sequenced for a study of cytomegalovirus exposure and HLA in healthy donors. PCR involved 60 Vbeta and 13 Jbeta primers. TCRdb's copy holds only in-frame clones and misses some; the assay was immunoSEQ multiplex PCR. The top ten hold roughly 2.5% of the sample, which has about 31,000 clones, approximately 87% seen once. The source is a boy aged 5-17 years in good health and CMV-seronegative. Sequenced input: PBMCs.

CDR3 loop: CASSELTGRSTPLHF. The CDR3 region has the DNA TGTGCCAGCAGTGAATTGACGGGGAGGTCAACTCCCCTCCACTTT. V and J are TRBV6-1 and TRBJ1-6; D gene ambiguous. Germline-derived CDR1 and CDR2 are MNHNS and SASEGT. Deletions cut 2 bases from V and 13 bases from J, with 18 bases between. This CDR3 has 15 amino acids.